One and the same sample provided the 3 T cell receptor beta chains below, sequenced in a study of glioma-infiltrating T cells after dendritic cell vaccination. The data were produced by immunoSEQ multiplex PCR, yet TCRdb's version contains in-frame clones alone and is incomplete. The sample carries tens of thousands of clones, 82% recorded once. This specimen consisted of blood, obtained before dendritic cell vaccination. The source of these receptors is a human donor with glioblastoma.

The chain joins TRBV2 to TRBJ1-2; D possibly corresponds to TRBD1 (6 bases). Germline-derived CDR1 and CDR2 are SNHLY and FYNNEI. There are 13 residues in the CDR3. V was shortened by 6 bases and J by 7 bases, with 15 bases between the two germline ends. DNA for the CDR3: TGTGCCAGCAGAAAAAATTTGGGGGCTGGCTACACCTTC. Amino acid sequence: CASRKNLGAGYTF.

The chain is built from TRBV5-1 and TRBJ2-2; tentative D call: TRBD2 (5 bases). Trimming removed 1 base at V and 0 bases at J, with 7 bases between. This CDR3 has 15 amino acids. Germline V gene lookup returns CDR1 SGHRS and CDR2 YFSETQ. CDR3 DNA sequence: TGCGCCAGCAGCTTGTTCGGGACGAACACCGGGGAGCTGTTTTTT. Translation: CASSLFGTNTGELFF.

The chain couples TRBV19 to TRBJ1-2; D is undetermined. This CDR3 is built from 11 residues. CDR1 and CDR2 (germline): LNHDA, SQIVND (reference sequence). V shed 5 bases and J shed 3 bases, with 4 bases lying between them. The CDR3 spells CASSPDYGYTF. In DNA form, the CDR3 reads TGTGCCAGTAGTCCTGACTATGGCTACACCTTC.